The 3 T cell receptor beta chains in this list originate from one sample, sequenced in a study of OX40 agonist ivuxolimab in advanced cancers. Assay: immunoSEQ multiplex PCR; the TCRdb copy retains only in-frame clones and omits some. The table records approximately 46,000 clones, about 80% of them present only once. The material sequenced was CD4+ or CD8+ T cells sorted from blood, taken in a trial of the OX40 agonist ivuxolimab. The receptors stem from an adult with an advanced solid tumor such as melanoma, head and neck, liver or kidney cancer.

J is TRBJ1-1 and V is TRBV7-2; a possible D gene is TRBD1 (6 bases). The CDR3 length is 14 residues. Trimming pared 4 bases from V and 4 bases from J, leaving 13 bases between. Looked up from germline, CDR1 is SGHTA and CDR2 is FQGNSA. This CDR3 is CASSSTGTSTEAFF. In nucleotides, the CDR3 is TGTGCCAGCAGCTCCACCGGGACAAGCACTGAAGCTTTCTTT.

This rearrangement joins TRBV10-3 to TRBJ1-1; 7 positions agree with TRBD1. The CDR3 is made up of 17 amino acids. Germline-derived CDR1 and CDR2 are ENHRY and SYGVKD. Trimming cost V 6 bases and J 4 bases; bases outside gene matches: 17. CDR3 nucleotide sequence: TGTGCCATCAGGAAGACAGGGACAAAGAGCACGGGCACTGAAGCTTTCTTT. It specifies CAIRKTGTKSTGTEAFF.

This chain joins TRBV4-2 and TRBJ1-2, with 7 bases that match TRBD1. J was trimmed by 7 bases and V by 0 bases; bases with no gene match: 2. Germline V gene lookup returns CDR1 LGHNA and CDR2 YNFKEQ. The CDR3 has 13 amino acids. The CDR3 protein is CASSQDAGGGYTF. CDR3 coding DNA: TGTGCCAGCAGCCAAGATGCAGGGGGTGGCTACACCTTC.